The 18 T cell receptor beta chains below all came from one sample that was sequenced in a study of regulatory and conventional T cells in RAG deficiency. Blood CD4+ CD25-high CD127-low regulatory T cells supplied the genomic DNA template. TCRdb keeps only in-frame clones here, not all; method: immunoSEQ multiplex PCR. Here the sample spans 7,000 to 10,000 clones, 93% being singletons. These data are also associated with another study on regulatory T cells. That source notes: The PCR used 52 TRBV and 13 TRBJ primers.

The sequenced material came from CD127- CD25+ CD4+ Tregs sorted from blood. The receptors here all came from a human donor in good health.

This clone was seen more than once but under ten times. This chain uses TRBV5-1 with TRBJ1-3; D uncertain. The CDR3 sequence is 14 residues long. V was shortened by 0 bases and J by 0 bases, with 4 bases between the two germline ends. Germline V gene sequence: CDR1 SGHRS, CDR2 YFSETQ. In DNA form, the CDR3 reads TGCGCCAGCAGCTTGGAGCTCTCTGGAAACACCATATATTTT. Translated, it gives CASSLELSGNTIYF.

The rearrangement joins TRBV7-9 to TRBJ1-1, with a weak D call TRBD1 (5 bases). Germline V CDR1 and CDR2: SEHNR, FQNEAQ (reference sequence). The V and J ends lost 4 bases and 5 bases respectively, with 11 bases between them. This CDR3 comprises 13 residues. CDR3 nucleotides: TGTGCCAGCAGCTGGCGGGACGCAACTGAAGCTTTCTTT. Its protein is CASSWRDATEAFF.

This chain uses TRBV30 with TRBJ1-1, with D possibly matching TRBD1 (6 bases). The length of the CDR3 is 14 residues. The V gene lost 4 bases and the J gene lost 1 base, with 13 bases spanning the gap. Germline assignment: CDR1 GTSNPN and CDR2 SVGIG (reference sequence). The CDR3 coding sequence is TGTGCCTGGACCCCGTCGGACAGGAACACTGAAGCTTTCTTT. Translated, it gives CAWTPSDRNTEAFF.

J is TRBJ2-1 and V is TRBV11-3, with 9 bases aligning to TRBD1. After removal of 0 bases from V and 8 bases from J, the junction contained 8 bases not matched to a gene. This CDR3 has 16 residues. Germline loops: CDR1 SGHNT, CDR2 YENEEA. This CDR3 is CASSLDGGQGSDEQFF. The CDR3 DNA sequence: TGTGCCAGCAGCTTAGATGGGGGACAGGGTTCAGATGAGCAGTTCTTC.

The J gene is TRBJ1-5, the V gene TRBV30; a possible D gene is TRBD1 (5 bases). CDR3 length: 13 amino acids. Germline CDR1 is GTSNPN and CDR2 is SVGIG (reference sequence). V was trimmed by 4 bases and J by 5 bases, leaving 12 bases between them. The CDR3 region has the DNA TGTGCCTGGAATGGGGGGGTTTATCAGCCCCAGCATTTT. Translating gives CAWNGGVYQPQHF.

The table lists this clone with a count of one. V is TRBV5-1 and J is TRBJ2-2, with a tentative D call TRBD2 (5 bases). Trimming pared 2 bases from V and 6 bases from J, leaving 14 bases between. CDR3 length: 15 amino acids. Germline values: CDR1 SGHRS, CDR2 YFSETQ. As DNA, the CDR3 is TGCGCCAGCAGCTTACGTAGGGAGAAGGCCGGGGAGCTGTTTTTT. It yields the protein CASSLRREKAGELFF.

The chain links TRBV9 to TRBJ1-4, with D possibly being TRBD1 (6 bases). V lost 3 bases and J 8 bases, leaving 14 bases between the germline ends. This CDR3 region has 14 residues. Germline lookup yields CDR1 SGDLS and CDR2 YYNGEE. This chain's CDR3 is CASSARGGAEKLFF. The CDR3 bases are TGTGCCAGCAGCGCTCGAGGGGGGGCAGAAAAACTGTTTTTT. Full variable domain (rest looked up from reference TRBV9 and TRBJ1-4): DSGVTQTPKHLITATGQRVTLRCSPRSGDLSVYWYQQSLDQGLQFLIQYYNGEERAKGNILERFSAQQFPDLHSELNLSSLELGDSALYFCASSARGGAEKLFFGSGTQLSVL.

The V gene is TRBV18, the J gene TRBJ1-1; D perhaps matches TRBD1 (5 bases). The germline V gene encodes CDR1 KGHSH and CDR2 LQKENI. The CDR3 has 15 residues. V was clipped by 0 bases and J by 1 base, with 9 bases between them. This CDR3 reads CASSPPGRANTEAFF. The CDR3 DNA follows: TGTGCCAGCTCACCACCGGGCAGGGCGAACACTGAAGCTTTCTTT.

V is TRBV7-9 and J is TRBJ1-5; D unresolved. The CDR3 covers 19 residues. Per the germline V gene, CDR1 is SEHNR and CDR2 is FQNEAQ (reference sequence). The V gene lost 6 bases and the J gene lost 0 bases, with 24 bases spanning the gap. The DNA for the CDR3 is TGTGCCAGCAGACAGAAAGGCCGGGAGCCCTCCCATAGCAATCAGCCCCAGCATTTT. Its protein is CASRQKGREPSHSNQPQHF.

The chain is built from TRBV5-1 and TRBJ2-2; TRBD1 matches 7 bases. The CDR3 runs 16 residues. V shed 5 bases and J 8 bases; nucleotides not matched to a gene: 15. Germline CDR1 SGHRS, CDR2 YFSETQ. CDR3 protein: CASRGRDSPFSGELFF. The DNA of the CDR3 is TGCGCCAGCAGAGGCCGGGACAGCCCATTCTCGGGGGAGCTGTTTTTT.

J is TRBJ1-1 and V is TRBV5-1, with TRBD1 matching over 7 bases. The CDR3 loop spans 13 amino acids. CDR1 and CDR2 from the germline V gene are SGHRS and YFSETQ. Germline trimming cut 5 bases from V and 1 base from J; bases unmatched to any gene: 2. CDR3 DNA: TGCGCCAGCAGGGAGGGGGCGAACACTGAAGCTTTCTTT. It translates to CASREGANTEAFF. The full variable domain, in which reference TRBV5-1 and TRBJ1-1 provide the parts outside the CDR3, is KAGVTQTPRYLIKTRGQQVTLSCSPISGHRSVSWYQQTPGQGLQFLFEYFSETQRNKGNFPGRFSGRQFSNSRSEMNVSTLELGDSALYLCASREGANTEAFFGQGTRLTVV.

V gene TRBV6-6 combines with J gene TRBJ2-2; a possible D gene is TRBD1 (6 bases). The CDR3 covers 15 residues. From germline, CDR1 is MNHNY and CDR2 SVGAGI (reference sequence). Trimming left V 7 bases short and J 2 bases short, with 14 bases between. For the CDR3, the DNA is TGTGCCAGCACCGACAGGCCGGATAACACCGGGGAGCTGTTTTTT. Its translation is CASTDRPDNTGELFF.

This clone showed up just a few times. The chain carries TRBV14 and TRBJ2-3; 7 nucleotides match TRBD2. The V gene's germline CDR1 is SGHDN and CDR2 FVKESK. CDR3 size: 15 residues. The trim removed 4 bases at V and 0 bases at J, leaving 4 bases unmatched. The CDR3 sequence: CASSPRLASTDTQYF. CDR3 DNA: TGTGCCAGCAGCCCCCGACTAGCCAGCACAGATACGCAGTATTTT.

This rearrangement joins TRBV5-5 to TRBJ2-2; 11 nucleotides align to TRBD2. Trimming removed 3 bases from V and 4 bases from J; junction bases left unmatched: 5. CDR3 length equals 16 residues. The germline gives CDR1 SGHKS, CDR2 YYEKEE (reference sequence). The CDR3 sequence: CASSYGTSGATGELFF. In nucleotides, the CDR3 is TGTGCCAGCAGCTACGGGACTAGCGGAGCCACCGGGGAGCTGTTTTTT.

The gene calls are TRBV6-1 and TRBJ2-7; 11 bases are shared with TRBD2. Per germline, CDR1 MNHNS and CDR2 SASEGT. The CDR3 runs to 17 residues. V lost 6 bases to trimming and J lost 0 bases; unmatched junction nucleotides: 10. Here the CDR3 DNA reads TGTGCCAGCAGGGAATCTACACTAGCGGGAGTCTCCTACGAGCAGTACTTC. It is translated as CASRESTLAGVSYEQYF.

The genes are TRBV5-6 and TRBJ1-3; tentatively, D is TRBD1 (5 bases). The CDR3 loop spans 15 amino acids. Looked up from germline, CDR1 is SGHDT and CDR2 is YYEEEE. V was clipped by 2 bases and J by 4 bases, with 13 bases between them. CDR3 loop: CASSLPGLPGNTIYF. Written as DNA, the CDR3 is TGTGCCAGCAGCTTACCAGGGCTCCCCGGAAACACCATATATTTT.

The chain joins TRBV7-2 to TRBJ1-5, with D uncertain. CDR3 size: 14 residues. V was cut by 4 bases and J by 6 bases, with 13 bases left in between. CDR1 is SGHTA, CDR2 FQGNSA, per germline. CDR3 coding DNA: TGTGCCAGCAGCTCGCACCCGTCCAGTCAGCCCCAGCATTTT. Amino acids: CASSSHPSSQPQHF.

The genes are TRBV25-1 and TRBJ1-2, with 8 positions matching TRBD1. The CDR3 totals 14 residues. V gave up 4 bases and J gave up 4 bases; unmatched junction bases: 5. Germline V lookup: CDR1 MGHDK, CDR2 SYGVNS. In DNA form, the CDR3 reads TGTGCCAGCAGTGGGACAGGGCTAATCTATGGCTACACCTTC. Protein: CASSGTGLIYGYTF.